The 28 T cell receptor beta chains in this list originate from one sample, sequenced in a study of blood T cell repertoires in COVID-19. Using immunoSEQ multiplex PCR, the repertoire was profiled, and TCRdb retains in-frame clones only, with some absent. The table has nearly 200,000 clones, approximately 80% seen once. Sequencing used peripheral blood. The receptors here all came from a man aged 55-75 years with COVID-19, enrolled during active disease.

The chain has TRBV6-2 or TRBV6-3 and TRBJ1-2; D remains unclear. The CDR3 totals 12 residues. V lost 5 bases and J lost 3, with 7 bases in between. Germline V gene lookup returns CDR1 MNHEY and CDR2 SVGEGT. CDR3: CASSPLYYGYTF. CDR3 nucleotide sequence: TGTGCCAGCAGTCCCTTATACTATGGCTACACCTTC.

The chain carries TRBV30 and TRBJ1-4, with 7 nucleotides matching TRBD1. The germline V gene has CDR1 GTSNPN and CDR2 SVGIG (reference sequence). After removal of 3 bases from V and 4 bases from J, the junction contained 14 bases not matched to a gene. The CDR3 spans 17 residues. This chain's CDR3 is CAWRRGRPRGLNEKLFF. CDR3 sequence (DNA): TGTGCCTGGAGGCGGGGACGGCCAAGGGGGCTTAATGAAAAACTGTTTTTT.

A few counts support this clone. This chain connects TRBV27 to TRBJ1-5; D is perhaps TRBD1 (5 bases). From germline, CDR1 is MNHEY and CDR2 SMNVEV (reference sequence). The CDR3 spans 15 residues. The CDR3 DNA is TGTCCCCTACCTTACAGGAGGGTCGCCAGTCAGCCCCAGCATTTT. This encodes CPLPYRRVASQPQHF.

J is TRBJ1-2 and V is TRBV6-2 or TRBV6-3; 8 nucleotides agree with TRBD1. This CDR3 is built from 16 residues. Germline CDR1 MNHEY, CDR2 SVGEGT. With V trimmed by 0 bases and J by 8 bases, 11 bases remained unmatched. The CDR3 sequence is CASSYSTATGAAGYTF. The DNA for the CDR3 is TGTGCCAGCAGTTACTCCACCGCGACAGGGGCTGCCGGCTACACCTTC.

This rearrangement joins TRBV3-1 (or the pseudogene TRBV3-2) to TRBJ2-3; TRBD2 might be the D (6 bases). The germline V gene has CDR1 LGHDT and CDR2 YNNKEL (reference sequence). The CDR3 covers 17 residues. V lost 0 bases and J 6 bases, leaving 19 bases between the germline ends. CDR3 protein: CASSQERRLEGSDTQYF. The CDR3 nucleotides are TGTGCCAGCAGCCAAGAAAGAAGGTTGGAGGGATCGGATACGCAGTATTTT.

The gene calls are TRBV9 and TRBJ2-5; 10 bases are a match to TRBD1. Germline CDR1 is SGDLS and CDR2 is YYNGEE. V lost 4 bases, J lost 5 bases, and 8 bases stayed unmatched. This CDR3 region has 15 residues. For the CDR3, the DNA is TGTGCCAGCAGCATCCGGGACAGGGGTGGGGAGACCCAGTACTTC. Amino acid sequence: CASSIRDRGGETQYF.

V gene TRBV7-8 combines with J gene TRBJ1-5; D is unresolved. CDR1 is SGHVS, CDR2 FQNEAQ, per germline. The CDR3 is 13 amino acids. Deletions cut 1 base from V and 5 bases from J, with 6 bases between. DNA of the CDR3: TGTGCCAGCAGCTTAGGTCGGGATCAGCCCCAGCATTTT. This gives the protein CASSLGRDQPQHF.

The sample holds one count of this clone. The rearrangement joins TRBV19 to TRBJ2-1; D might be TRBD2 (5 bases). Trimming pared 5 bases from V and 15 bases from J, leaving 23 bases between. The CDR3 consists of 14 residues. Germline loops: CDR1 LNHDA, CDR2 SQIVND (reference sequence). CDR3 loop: CASSFRFGIGQPFF. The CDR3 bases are TGTGCCAGTAGTTTCCGGTTCGGGATAGGTCAGCCGTTCTTC.

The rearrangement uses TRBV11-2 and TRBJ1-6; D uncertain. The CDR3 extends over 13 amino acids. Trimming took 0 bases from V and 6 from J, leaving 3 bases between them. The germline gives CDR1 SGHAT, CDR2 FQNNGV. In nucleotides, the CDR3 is TGTGCCAGCAGCTTAGAAGCTAATTCACCCCTCCACTTT. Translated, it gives CASSLEANSPLHF.

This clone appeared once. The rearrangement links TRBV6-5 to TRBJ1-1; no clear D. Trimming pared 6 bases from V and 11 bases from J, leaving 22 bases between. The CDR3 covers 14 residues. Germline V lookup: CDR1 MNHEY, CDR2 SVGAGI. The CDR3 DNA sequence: TGTGCCAGCAGCTCCTCGGTGATCCGAAGTGTCGCTTTCTTT. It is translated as CASSSSVIRSVAFF.

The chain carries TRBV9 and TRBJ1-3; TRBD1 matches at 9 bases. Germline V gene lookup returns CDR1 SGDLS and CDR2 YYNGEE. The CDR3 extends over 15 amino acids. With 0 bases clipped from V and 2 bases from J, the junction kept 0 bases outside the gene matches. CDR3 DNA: TGTGCCAGCAGCGTAGACAGGGGGCCTGGAAACACCATATATTTT. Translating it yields CASSVDRGPGNTIYF.

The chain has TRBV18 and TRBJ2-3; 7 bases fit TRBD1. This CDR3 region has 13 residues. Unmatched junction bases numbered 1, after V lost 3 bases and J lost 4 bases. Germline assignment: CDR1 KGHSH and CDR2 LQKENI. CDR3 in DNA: TGTGCCAGCTCACCCACAGGGGCAGATACGCAGTATTTT. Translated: CASSPTGADTQYF.

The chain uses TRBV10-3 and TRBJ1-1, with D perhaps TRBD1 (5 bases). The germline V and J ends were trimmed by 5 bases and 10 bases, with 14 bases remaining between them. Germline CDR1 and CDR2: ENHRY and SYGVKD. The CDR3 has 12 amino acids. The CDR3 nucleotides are TGTGCCATCAGTCAAGGGGCCCACGGAGCTTTCTTT. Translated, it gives CAISQGAHGAFF.

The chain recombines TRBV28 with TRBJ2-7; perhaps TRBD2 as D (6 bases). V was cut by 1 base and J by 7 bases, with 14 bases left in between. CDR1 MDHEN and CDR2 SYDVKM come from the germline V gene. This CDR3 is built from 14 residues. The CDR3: CASSLSGGKWEQYF. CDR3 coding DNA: TGTGCCAGCAGTTTATCTGGCGGGAAGTGGGAGCAGTACTTC.

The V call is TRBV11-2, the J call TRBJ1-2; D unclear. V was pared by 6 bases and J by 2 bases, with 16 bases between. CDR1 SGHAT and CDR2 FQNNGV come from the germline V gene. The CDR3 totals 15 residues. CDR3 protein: CASRPLAELNYGYTF. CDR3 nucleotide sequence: TGTGCCAGCAGGCCTCTGGCCGAATTAAACTATGGCTACACCTTC.

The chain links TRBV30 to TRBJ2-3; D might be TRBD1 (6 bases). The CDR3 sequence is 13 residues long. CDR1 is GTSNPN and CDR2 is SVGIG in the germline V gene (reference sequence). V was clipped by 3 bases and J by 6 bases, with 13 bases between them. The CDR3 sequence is CAWSRQARDTQYF. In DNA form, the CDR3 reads TGTGCCTGGAGCAGACAGGCTAGGGATACGCAGTATTTT.

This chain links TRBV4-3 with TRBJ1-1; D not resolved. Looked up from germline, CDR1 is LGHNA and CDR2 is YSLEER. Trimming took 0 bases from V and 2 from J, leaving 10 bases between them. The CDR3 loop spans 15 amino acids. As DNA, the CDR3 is TGCGCCAGCAGCCAAGAGATGGCAAGAAACACTGAAGCTTTCTTT. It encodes CASSQEMARNTEAFF.

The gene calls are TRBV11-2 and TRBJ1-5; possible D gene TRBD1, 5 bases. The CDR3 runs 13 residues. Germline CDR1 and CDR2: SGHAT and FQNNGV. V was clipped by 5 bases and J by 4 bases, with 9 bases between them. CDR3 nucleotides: TGTGCCAGCAGCCCCGACAGAAATCAGCCCCAGCATTTT. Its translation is CASSPDRNQPQHF.

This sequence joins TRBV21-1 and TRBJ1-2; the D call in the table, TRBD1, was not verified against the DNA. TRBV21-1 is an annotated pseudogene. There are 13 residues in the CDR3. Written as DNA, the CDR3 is TGTGCCAGCAGCACTGGCCTTATCCATGGCTACACCTTC. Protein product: CASSTGLIHGYTF.

CDR3 bases: TGTGCCAGCAGCTTGGCCCCTACAGCCGATCAGCCCCAGCATTTT. It specifies CASSLAPTADQPQHF. This chain connects TRBV5-5 to TRBJ1-5, with D hard to call. V dropped 0 bases and J dropped 5 bases, with 12 bases sitting between them. The length of the CDR3 is 15 residues. Germline CDR1 and CDR2: SGHKS and YYEKEE (reference sequence).

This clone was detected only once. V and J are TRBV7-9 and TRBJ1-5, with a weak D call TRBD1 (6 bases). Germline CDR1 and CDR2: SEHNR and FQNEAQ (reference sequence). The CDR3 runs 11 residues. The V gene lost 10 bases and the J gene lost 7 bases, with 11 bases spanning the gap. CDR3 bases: TGTGCCACTGGACAGAACCAGCCCCAGCATTTT. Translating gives CATGQNQPQHF.

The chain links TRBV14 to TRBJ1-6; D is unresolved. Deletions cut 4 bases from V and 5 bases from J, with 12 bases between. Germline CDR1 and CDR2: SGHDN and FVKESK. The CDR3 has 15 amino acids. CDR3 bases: TGTGCCAGCAGCCGAGAACAGACACATAATTCACCCCTCCACTTT. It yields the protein CASSREQTHNSPLHF.

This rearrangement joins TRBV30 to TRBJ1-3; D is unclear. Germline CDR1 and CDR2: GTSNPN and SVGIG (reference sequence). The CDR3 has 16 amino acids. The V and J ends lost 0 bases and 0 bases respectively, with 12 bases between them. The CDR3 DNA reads TGTGCCTGGAGTGTCGGACTCCTGAGCTCTGGAAACACCATATATTTT. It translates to CAWSVGLLSSGNTIYF. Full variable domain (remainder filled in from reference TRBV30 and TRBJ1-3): SQTIHQWPATLVQPVGSPLSLECTVEGTSNPNLYWYRQAAGRGLQLLFYSVGIGQISSEVPQNLSASRPQDRQFILSSKKLLLSDSGFYLCAWSVGLLSSGNTIYFGEGSWLTVV.

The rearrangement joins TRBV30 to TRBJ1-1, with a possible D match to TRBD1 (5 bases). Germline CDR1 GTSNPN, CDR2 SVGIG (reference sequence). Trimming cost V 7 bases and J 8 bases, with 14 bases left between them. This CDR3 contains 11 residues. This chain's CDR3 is CASTSGGEAFF. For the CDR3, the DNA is TGTGCCTCCACGAGCGGGGGAGAAGCTTTCTTT.

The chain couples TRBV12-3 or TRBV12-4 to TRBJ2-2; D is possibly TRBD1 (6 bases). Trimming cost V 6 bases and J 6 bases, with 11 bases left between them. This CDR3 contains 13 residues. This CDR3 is CASRTGNSGELFF. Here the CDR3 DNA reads TGTGCCAGCAGAACAGGGAATTCCGGGGAGCTGTTTTTT.

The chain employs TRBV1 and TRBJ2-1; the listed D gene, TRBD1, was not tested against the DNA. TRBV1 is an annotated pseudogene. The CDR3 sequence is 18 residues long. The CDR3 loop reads CTSSQGVRLGALDNEQFF. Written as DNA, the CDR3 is TGCACCAGCAGCCAAGGCGTGCGGTTGGGGGCGCTGGACAATGAGCAGTTCTTC.

The CDR3 bases are TGTGCCTGGAGTGTACAGGGGGCGCTGGGCACTGAAGCTTTCTTT. Its translation: CAWSVQGALGTEAFF. V usage is TRBV30 and J usage is TRBJ1-1, with 9 positions matching TRBD1. The CDR3 runs 15 residues. The germline CDR1 and CDR2 sequences are GTSNPN and SVGIG (reference sequence). V was clipped by 0 bases and J by 4 bases; unmatched bases: 6.

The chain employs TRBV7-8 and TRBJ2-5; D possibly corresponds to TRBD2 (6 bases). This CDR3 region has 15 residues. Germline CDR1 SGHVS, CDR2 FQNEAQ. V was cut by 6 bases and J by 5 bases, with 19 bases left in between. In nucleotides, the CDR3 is TGTGCCAGCAGTTTCCCTCGGGGGTTTGGGGAGACCCAGTACTTC. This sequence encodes CASSFPRGFGETQYF. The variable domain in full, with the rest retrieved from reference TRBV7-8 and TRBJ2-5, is GAGVSQSPRYKVAKRGQDVALRCDPISGHVSLFWYQQALGQGPEFLTYFQNEAQLDKSGLPSDRFFAERPEGSVSTLKIQRTQQEDSAVYLCASSFPRGFGETQYFGPGTRLLVL.